This T cell receptor beta chain was profiled in a study of CD8 T cells in ankylosing spondylitis. Study results and caveats: Some motif variants had been reported before (in reactive arthritis synovial fluid and blood). Reportedly, significant enrichment of disease-linked clones occurred in matched ankylosing spondylitis synovial fluid.

Trimming cost V 5 bases and J 5 bases, with 15 bases left between them. Germline values: CDR1 DFQATT, CDR2 SNEGSKA (reference sequence). This CDR3 spans 13 amino acids. The table lists this clonotype with many counts. The target antigen is unknown. Libraries of TCR beta came from quantitative 5'-RACE with molecular barcodes. One entry per CDR3 protein, called by TCRdb with MiXCR from the 5' RACE reads. The sample includes around 210,000 distinct CDR3 sequences, 7.5% to 9.5% seen only once; the top ten take roughly 4.9%. The sequenced sample consisted of blood, either unsorted or a sorted T cell fraction (not recorded which). This clonotype was obtained from a female donor with ankylosing spondylitis or in good health (not recorded which). The J gene is TRBJ2-5, the V gene TRBV20-1, with D perhaps given as TRBD1 or TRBD2 (5 bases each). This CDR3 reads CSASGTRRETQYF. The CDR3 DNA is TGCAGTGCTTCCGGGACCCGAAGGGAGACCCAGTACTTC.